The 31 T cell receptor beta chains listed next were all sequenced from one sample in a study of OX40 agonist ivuxolimab in advanced cancers. Measured with immunoSEQ multiplex PCR; TCRdb has only the in-frame clones, and not every one. The sample lists over 50,000 clones, approximately 88% occurring once. Source: CD4+ or CD8+ T cells sorted from blood, taken in a trial of the OX40 agonist ivuxolimab. The receptors come from an adult with an advanced solid tumor such as melanoma, head and neck, liver or kidney cancer.

CDR3 DNA sequence: TGTGCCAGCAGCGACCGGGGACGGACAGGGATAGAGACCCAGTACTTC. Translating gives CASSDRGRTGIETQYF. The V call is TRBV2, the J call TRBJ2-5; TRBD1 agrees at 8 bases. Trimming at V came to 6 bases and at J to 4 bases, leaving 13 bases not matched to a gene. In germline, CDR1 is SNHLY, CDR2 FYNNEI. CDR3 length: 16 amino acids.

The rearrangement links TRBV30 to TRBJ1-1, with D unclear. The CDR3 runs 13 residues. Trimming stripped 1 base from V and 1 base from J, with 7 bases between. Germline CDR1 and CDR2: GTSNPN and SVGIG (reference sequence). This CDR3 reads CAWSGTANTEAFF. Here the CDR3 DNA reads TGTGCCTGGAGTGGTACAGCGAACACTGAAGCTTTCTTT.

The chain is built from TRBV9 and TRBJ1-5; D not certain. Trimming removed 4 bases at V and 3 bases at J, with 11 bases between. This CDR3 region has 14 residues. Per germline, CDR1 SGDLS and CDR2 YYNGEE. The CDR3 loop reads CASSLGPSNQPQHF. The CDR3 nucleotides read TGTGCCAGCAGCCTAGGGCCTTCCAATCAGCCCCAGCATTTT.

The chain carries TRBV11-1 and TRBJ1-1, with 8 bases matching TRBD1. The trim removed 4 bases at V and 0 bases at J, leaving 4 bases unmatched. The CDR3 totals 15 residues. Germline V gene lookup returns CDR1 SGHAT and CDR2 FQDESV (reference sequence). CDR3 amino acids: CASSSQGALNTEAFF. The DNA of the CDR3 is TGTGCCAGCAGCTCGCAGGGGGCTTTGAACACTGAAGCTTTCTTT.

The genes are TRBV13 and TRBJ2-5; weak D call: TRBD1 (6 bases). The CDR3 runs to 15 residues. V lost 7 bases and J 4 bases, leaving 19 bases between the germline ends. Germline V gene sequence: CDR1 PRHDT, CDR2 FYEKMQ (reference sequence). The CDR3 DNA follows: TGTGCCAGCACCTACAGGGTTGTGGGGCGAGAGACCCAGTACTTC. Translation: CASTYRVVGRETQYF.

The J gene is TRBJ1-1, the V gene TRBV18; D is undetermined. Germline assignment: CDR1 KGHSH and CDR2 LQKENI. There are 11 residues in the CDR3. Trimming took off 4 bases at V and 0 bases at J, with 0 bases between the two ends. CDR3 sequence: CASSLNTEAFF. The CDR3 nucleotides are TGTGCCAGCTCACTGAACACTGAAGCTTTCTTT.

V gene TRBV5-1 combines with J gene TRBJ2-3; the match to TRBD1 covers 7 bases. The CDR3 runs to 16 residues. The germline V gene encodes CDR1 SGHRS and CDR2 YFSETQ. Unmatched junction bases numbered 10, after V lost 3 bases and J lost 3 bases. The CDR3 DNA follows: TGCGCCAGCAGCTCGAAACAGGGGAAAGGGACAGATACGCAGTATTTT. It encodes CASSSKQGKGTDTQYF.

V is TRBV15 and J is TRBJ2-1; TRBD2 agrees at 12 bases. CDR3 size: 18 residues. Germline V gene sequence: CDR1 LNHNV, CDR2 YYDKDF (reference sequence). V lost 5 bases to trimming and J lost 7 bases; unmatched junction nucleotides: 15. Here the CDR3 DNA reads TGTGCCACCAGCTACGGACTAGCGGGAACCGTCATACTAAATGAGCAGTTCTTC. Translated, it gives CATSYGLAGTVILNEQFF.

Written as DNA, the CDR3 is TGCGCCAGCAGACCCAAGGGGACAAAGCCCCCCCCCGGGGAGCTGTTTTTT. This sequence encodes CASRPKGTKPPPGELFF. J is TRBJ2-2 and V is TRBV10-1; the D gene is possibly TRBD1 (6 bases). From germline, CDR1 is WNHNN and CDR2 SYGVQD (reference sequence). V was shortened by 6 bases and J by 6 bases, with 23 bases between the two germline ends. The CDR3 extends over 17 amino acids.

This clone has just a few counts. V and J are TRBV10-2 and TRBJ2-7, with D maybe TRBD2 (5 bases). Per germline, CDR1 WSHSY and CDR2 SAAADI. The V and J ends lost 6 bases and 5 bases respectively, with 17 bases between them. The CDR3 spans 14 residues. CDR3 nucleotides: TGCGCCAGCAGACGCCCTACTAGTTCGGACGAGCAGTACTTC. Translated, it gives CASRRPTSSDEQYF.

The chain uses TRBV6-5 and TRBJ2-7; 11 bases fit TRBD2. The V gene end was trimmed by 6 bases and the J gene end by 5 bases; junction bases not matched to a gene: 6. The V gene's germline CDR1 is MNHEY and CDR2 SVGAGI. CDR3 length: 14 residues. CDR3 residues: CASSLAGGRNEQYF. Written as DNA, the CDR3 is TGTGCCAGCAGCCTAGCGGGAGGCCGTAACGAGCAGTACTTC.

The rearrangement uses TRBV9 and TRBJ2-7; D is possibly TRBD1 (6 bases). Looked up from germline, CDR1 is SGDLS and CDR2 is YYNGEE. The CDR3 totals 15 residues. The ends were cut back, 4 bases at V and 0 bases at J, with 14 bases in the middle. CDR3 in amino acids: CASSQGTLSSYEQYF. CDR3 sequence (DNA): TGTGCCAGCAGCCAAGGGACACTGAGCTCCTACGAGCAGTACTTC.

The genes are TRBV14 and TRBJ1-3; D is ambiguous. This CDR3 is 17 amino acids long. V shed 4 bases and J shed 0 bases, with 16 bases lying between them. Germline lookup yields CDR1 SGHDN and CDR2 FVKESK. The CDR3 nucleotides are TGTGCCAGCAGCCTCCGGGCGGCCCGCCTCTCTGGAAACACCATATATTTT. Its protein is CASSLRAARLSGNTIYF.

This chain uses TRBV6-5 with TRBJ1-4; D is perhaps TRBD1 (6 bases). Germline CDR1 and CDR2: MNHEY and SVGAGI. CDR3 length equals 14 residues. The germline V and J ends were trimmed by 4 bases and 8 bases, with 14 bases remaining between them. The CDR3 reads CASSSQGTGEKLFF. As DNA, the CDR3 is TGTGCCAGCAGTTCCCAGGGGACTGGCGAAAAACTGTTTTTT.

In nucleotides, the CDR3 is TGTGCCAGCAGCTTAGGAGATAGCAATCAGCCCCAGCATTTT. Its protein product is CASSLGDSNQPQHF. J is TRBJ1-5 and V is TRBV7-8, with D hard to call. The CDR3 has 14 amino acids. The germline CDR1 and CDR2 sequences are SGHVS and FQNEAQ. V lost 1 base to trimming and J lost 0 bases, with 4 bases between them.

The chain recombines TRBV10-3 with TRBJ2-2; 9 bases line up with TRBD2. This CDR3 has 20 amino acids. With 2 bases clipped from V and 1 base from J, the junction kept 14 bases outside the gene matches. Germline CDR1 reads ENHRY; CDR2 reads SYGVKD. Written as DNA, the CDR3 is TGTGCCATCAGTGAGGGGGGACATAGCGGGAGACAGTTGAACACCGGGGAGCTGTTTTTT. Its protein is CAISEGGHSGRQLNTGELFF.

V is TRBV18 and J is TRBJ2-1; a weak D match, TRBD2 (6 bases). This CDR3 is built from 13 residues. Germline-derived CDR1 and CDR2 are KGHSH and LQKENI. Trimming removed 2 bases at V and 4 bases at J, with 6 bases between. CDR3 loop: CASSPGLYNEQFF. DNA of the CDR3: TGTGCCAGCTCACCAGGACTATACAATGAGCAGTTCTTC. The full variable domain, completed using reference TRBV18 and TRBJ2-1, is NAGVMQNPRHLVRRRGQEARLRCSPMKGHSHVYWYRQLPEEGLKFMVYLQKENIIDESGMPKERFSAEFPKEGPSILRIQQVVRGDSAAYFCASSPGLYNEQFFGPGTRLTVL.

The chain employs TRBV30 and TRBJ1-2; D remains ambiguous. Between the trimmed V and J ends, which lost 0 bases and 6 bases, there was a span of 11 bases. The CDR3 runs 13 residues. Germline V gene lookup returns CDR1 GTSNPN and CDR2 SVGIG (reference sequence). The CDR3 DNA sequence: TGTGCCTGGAGTGTCGTGGTGGCCCATGGCTACACCTTC. This gives the protein CAWSVVVAHGYTF.

This clone qualifies as medium-sized (0.01 to 0.1%). V is TRBV25-1 and J is TRBJ2-6; the D is unclear. Trimming pared 5 bases from V and 0 bases from J, leaving 8 bases between. The CDR3 is made up of 15 amino acids. The germline V gene has CDR1 MGHDK and CDR2 SYGVNS. The CDR3 here is CASSLSISGANVLTF. CDR3 nucleotide sequence: TGTGCCAGCAGTTTGTCAATCTCTGGGGCCAACGTCCTGACTTTC.

This chain links TRBV7-6 with TRBJ2-2; D possibly corresponds to TRBD2 (6 bases). The CDR3 sequence is 16 residues long. The V end lost 1 base, the J end lost 1 base, and 10 bases lay between the germline ends. Germline loops: CDR1 SGHVS, CDR2 FNYEAQ. The CDR3 nucleotides read TGTGCCAGCAGCTTAGGGTCAGCGGGGAACACCGGGGAGCTGTTTTTT. Its protein product is CASSLGSAGNTGELFF.

The rearrangement uses TRBV19 and TRBJ2-5; 9 positions match TRBD2. In germline, CDR1 is LNHDA, CDR2 SQIVND (reference sequence). V dropped 6 bases and J dropped 2; count of bases not matched to a gene: 4. The CDR3 spans 14 residues. CDR3 DNA sequence: TGTGCCAGTAGGGGGCGGGAGGGACAAGAGACCCAGTACTTC. Translating gives CASRGREGQETQYF.

V and J are TRBV4-3 and TRBJ2-7; D possibly matches TRBD1 or TRBD2 (5 bases each). CDR1 LGHNA and CDR2 YSLEER come from the germline V gene. The germline V and J ends were trimmed by 4 bases and 1 base, with 11 bases remaining between them. This CDR3 region has 14 residues. CDR3 in amino acids: CASSPGPGSYEQYF. CDR3 bases: TGCGCCAGCAGCCCGGGGCCTGGTTCCTACGAGCAGTACTTC.

V gene TRBV7-2 combines with J gene TRBJ2-7, with D possibly being TRBD2 (5 bases). This CDR3 has 16 residues. Trimming shortened V by 1 base and J by 4 bases, and 17 bases separated the two germline ends. Germline CDR1 reads SGHTA; CDR2 reads FQGNSA. CDR3 sequence reads: CASSLGLLALRYEQYF. In DNA form, the CDR3 reads TGTGCCAGCAGCTTAGGTCTTCTAGCCCTCCGATACGAGCAGTACTTC. Drawing the rest from reference TRBV7-2 and TRBJ2-7, the complete variable domain is GAGVSQSPSNKVTEKGKDVELRCDPISGHTALYWYRQSLGQGLEFLIYFQGNSAPDKSGLPSDRFSAERTGGSVSTLTIQRTQQEDSAVYLCASSLGLLALRYEQYFGPGTRLTVT.

The chain combines TRBV27 with TRBJ2-1, with D perhaps being TRBD1 or TRBD2 (5 bases each). The V end was cut by 3 bases, the J end by 0 bases, with 12 bases between. Germline V lookup: CDR1 MNHEY, CDR2 SMNVEV (reference sequence). This CDR3 has 16 residues. Here the CDR3 DNA reads TGTGCCAGCAGTTTGAGAGGGGTTAGCTCCTACAATGAGCAGTTCTTC. Residues: CASSLRGVSSYNEQFF.

There are a few counts of this clone. V usage is TRBV7-9 and J usage is TRBJ1-1; D is unresolved. This CDR3 region has 14 residues. Germline CDR1 and CDR2: SEHNR and FQNEAQ (reference sequence). With 3 bases removed from V and 1 base from J, the gap between germline ends came to 9 bases. The CDR3 DNA follows: TGTGCCAGCAGCTTGGACCGATGGAACACTGAAGCTTTCTTT. Protein: CASSLDRWNTEAFF.

CDR3 nucleotides: TGTGCCAGTAGGGAACCGGGACTACGAAATCCGTTCTTC. Amino acid sequence: CASREPGLRNPFF. The chain uses TRBV19 and TRBJ2-1, with 7 bases aligning to TRBD2. Germline CDR1 LNHDA, CDR2 SQIVND (reference sequence). CDR3 size: 13 residues. With 6 bases clipped from V and 15 bases from J, the junction kept 14 bases outside the gene matches.

The table lists this clone with a count of one. The chain uses TRBV19 and TRBJ2-7, with 10 nucleotides matching TRBD1. CDR3 length: 16 amino acids. V trimming: 5 bases; J trimming: 2 bases; junction bases outside the gene matches: 9. Looked up from germline, CDR1 is LNHDA and CDR2 is SQIVND (reference sequence). CDR3 in amino acids: CASSAPQGTGAYEQYF. CDR3 DNA sequence: TGTGCCAGTAGTGCCCCCCAGGGGACAGGGGCCTACGAGCAGTACTTC.

The J gene is TRBJ2-5, the V gene TRBV18, with a tentative D call TRBD2 (5 bases). The J call may be wrong; the DNA end is better matched by TRBJ2-7. CDR1 is KGHSH and CDR2 is LQKENI in the germline V gene. CDR3 length: 14 amino acids. Here the CDR3 DNA reads TGTGCCAGCTCACCATCCCGGACTCTATACGAGCAGTACTTC. It specifies CASSPSRTLYEQYF.

This clone was seen just once. The chain recombines TRBV27 with TRBJ2-4; D remains unclear. Trimming stripped 3 bases from V and 3 bases from J, with 6 bases between. The CDR3 loop spans 13 amino acids. CDR1 and CDR2 from the germline V gene are MNHEY and SMNVEV (reference sequence). In DNA, the CDR3 is TGTGCCAGCAGTTTTAACGTCAAAAACATTCAGTACTTC. Protein: CASSFNVKNIQYF.

V is TRBV5-1 and J is TRBJ2-6, with 7 nucleotides matching TRBD2. V lost 1 base and J lost 2; bases outside the gene matches: 15. This CDR3 is built from 20 residues. Germline V gene sequence: CDR1 SGHRS, CDR2 YFSETQ. The CDR3 DNA sequence: TGCGCCAGCAGCTTGTCTACTGGGAGGGCCGTTGAAACTGGGGCCAACGTCCTGACTTTC. Translated, it gives CASSLSTGRAVETGANVLTF.

The rearrangement links TRBV28 to TRBJ1-2, with unresolved D. The ends were cut back, 5 bases at V and 4 bases at J, with 8 bases in the middle. Germline lookup yields CDR1 MDHEN and CDR2 SYDVKM. There are 12 residues in the CDR3. The CDR3 protein is CASSAPSYGYTF. CDR3 in DNA: TGTGCCAGCAGTGCCCCCAGCTATGGCTACACCTTC.